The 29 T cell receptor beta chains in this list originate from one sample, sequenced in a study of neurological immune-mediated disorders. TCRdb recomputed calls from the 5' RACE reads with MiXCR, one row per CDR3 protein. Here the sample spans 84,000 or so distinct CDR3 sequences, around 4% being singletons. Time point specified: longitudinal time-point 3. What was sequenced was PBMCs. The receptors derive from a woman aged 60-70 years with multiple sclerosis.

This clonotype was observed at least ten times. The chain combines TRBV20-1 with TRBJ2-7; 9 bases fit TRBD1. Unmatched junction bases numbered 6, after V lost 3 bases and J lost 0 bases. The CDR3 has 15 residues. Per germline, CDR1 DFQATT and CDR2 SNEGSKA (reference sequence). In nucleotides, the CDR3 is TGCAGTGCTAGTTTGGGACAGGGTAGCTCCTACGAGCAGTACTTC. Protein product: CSASLGQGSSYEQYF.

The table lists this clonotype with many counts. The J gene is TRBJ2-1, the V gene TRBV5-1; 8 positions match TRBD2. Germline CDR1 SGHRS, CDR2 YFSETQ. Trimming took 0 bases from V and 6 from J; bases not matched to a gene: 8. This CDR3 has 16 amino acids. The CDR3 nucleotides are TGCGCCAGCAGCTTGGTGGCCGGGACTAGTTTCAATGAGCAGTTCTTC. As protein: CASSLVAGTSFNEQFF.

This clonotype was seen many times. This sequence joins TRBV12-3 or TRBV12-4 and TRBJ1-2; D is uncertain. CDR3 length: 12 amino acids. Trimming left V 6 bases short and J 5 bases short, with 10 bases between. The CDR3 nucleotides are TGTGCCAGCAGCCCCAGGCATTATGGCTACACCTTC. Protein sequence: CASSPRHYGYTF.

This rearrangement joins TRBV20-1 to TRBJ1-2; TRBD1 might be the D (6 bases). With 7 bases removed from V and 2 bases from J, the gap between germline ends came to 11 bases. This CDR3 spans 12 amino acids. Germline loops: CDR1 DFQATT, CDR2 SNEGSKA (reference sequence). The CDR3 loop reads CSGTDRNYGYTF. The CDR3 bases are TGCAGTGGGACAGACCGAAACTATGGCTACACCTTC.

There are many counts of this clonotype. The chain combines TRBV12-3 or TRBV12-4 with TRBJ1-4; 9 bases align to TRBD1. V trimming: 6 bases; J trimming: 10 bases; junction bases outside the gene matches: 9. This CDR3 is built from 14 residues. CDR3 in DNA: TGTGCCAGCAGGCTTACAGGGGGCCAAGGAAAACTGTTTTTT. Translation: CASRLTGGQGKLFF.

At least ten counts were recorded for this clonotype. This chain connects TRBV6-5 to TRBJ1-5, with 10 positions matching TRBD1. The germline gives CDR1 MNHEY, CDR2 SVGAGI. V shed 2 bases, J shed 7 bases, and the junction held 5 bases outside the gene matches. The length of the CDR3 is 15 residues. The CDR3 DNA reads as TGTGCCAGCAGTTACACCGGGACAGGGGAGCAGCCCCAGCATTTT. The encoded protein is CASSYTGTGEQPQHF.

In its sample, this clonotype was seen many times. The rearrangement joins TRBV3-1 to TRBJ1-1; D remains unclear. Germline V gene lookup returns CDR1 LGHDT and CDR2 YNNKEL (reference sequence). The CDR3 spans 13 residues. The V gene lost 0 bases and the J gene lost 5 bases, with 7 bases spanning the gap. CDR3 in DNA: TGTGCCAGCAGCCAAGATCGCGGGACTGAAGCTTTCTTT. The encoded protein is CASSQDRGTEAFF.

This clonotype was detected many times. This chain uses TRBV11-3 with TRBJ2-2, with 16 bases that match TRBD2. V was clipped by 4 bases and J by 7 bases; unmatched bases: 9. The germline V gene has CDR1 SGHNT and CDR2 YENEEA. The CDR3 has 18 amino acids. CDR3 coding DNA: TGTGCCAGCAGCTCGACCGGGACTAGCGGGGGGGGAGGCGGGGAGCTGTTTTTT. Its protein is CASSSTGTSGGGGGELFF.

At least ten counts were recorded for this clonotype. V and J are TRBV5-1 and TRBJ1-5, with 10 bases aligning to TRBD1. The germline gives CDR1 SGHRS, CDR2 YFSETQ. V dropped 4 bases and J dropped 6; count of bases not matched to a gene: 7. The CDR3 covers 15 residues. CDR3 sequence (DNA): TGCGCCAGCAGCCCGGGGACAGGGGACATTCAGCCCCAGCATTTT. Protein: CASSPGTGDIQPQHF.

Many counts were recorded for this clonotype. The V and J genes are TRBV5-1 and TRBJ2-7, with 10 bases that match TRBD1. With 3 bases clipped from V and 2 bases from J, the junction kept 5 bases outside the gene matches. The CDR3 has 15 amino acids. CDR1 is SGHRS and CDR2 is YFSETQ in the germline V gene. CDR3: CASSSGTGVPYEQYF. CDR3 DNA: TGCGCCAGCAGCTCCGGGACAGGGGTCCCCTACGAGCAGTACTTC.

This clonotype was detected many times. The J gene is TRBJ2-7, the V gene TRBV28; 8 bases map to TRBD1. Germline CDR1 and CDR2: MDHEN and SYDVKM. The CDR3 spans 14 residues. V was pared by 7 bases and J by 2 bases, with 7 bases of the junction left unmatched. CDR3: CASNPQGATYEQYF. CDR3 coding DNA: TGTGCCAGCAACCCTCAGGGGGCCACCTACGAGCAGTACTTC.

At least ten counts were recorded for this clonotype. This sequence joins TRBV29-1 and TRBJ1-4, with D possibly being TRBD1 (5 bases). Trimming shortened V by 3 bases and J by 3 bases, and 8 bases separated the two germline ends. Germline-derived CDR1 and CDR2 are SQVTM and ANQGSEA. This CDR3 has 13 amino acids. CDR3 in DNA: TGCAGCGTTGAGACAGCTCCTAATGAAAAACTGTTTTTT. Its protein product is CSVETAPNEKLFF.

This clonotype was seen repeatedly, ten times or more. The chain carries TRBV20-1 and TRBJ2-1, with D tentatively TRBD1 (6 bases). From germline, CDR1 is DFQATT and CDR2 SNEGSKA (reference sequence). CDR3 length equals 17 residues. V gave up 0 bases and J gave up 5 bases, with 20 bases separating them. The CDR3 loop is CSARDAGPGHPNNEQFF. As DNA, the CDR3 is TGCAGTGCTAGAGATGCAGGGCCGGGACACCCGAACAATGAGCAGTTCTTC.

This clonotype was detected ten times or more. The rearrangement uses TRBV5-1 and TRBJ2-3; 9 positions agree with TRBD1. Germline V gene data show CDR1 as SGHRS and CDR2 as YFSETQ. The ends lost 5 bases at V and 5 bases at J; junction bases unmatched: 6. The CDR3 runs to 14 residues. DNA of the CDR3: TGCGCCAGCAGGGGACAGGGACGCGTAGATACGCAGTATTTT. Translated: CASRGQGRVDTQYF. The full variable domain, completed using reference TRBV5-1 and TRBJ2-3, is KAGVTQTPRYLIKTRGQQVTLSCSPISGHRSVSWYQQTPGQGLQFLFEYFSETQRNKGNFPGRFSGRQFSNSRSEMNVSTLELGDSALYLCASRGQGRVDTQYFGPGTRLTVL.

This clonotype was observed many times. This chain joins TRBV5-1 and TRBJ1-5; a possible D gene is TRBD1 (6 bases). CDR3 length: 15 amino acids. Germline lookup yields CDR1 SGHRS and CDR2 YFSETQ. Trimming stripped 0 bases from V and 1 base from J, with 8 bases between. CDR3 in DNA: TGCGCCAGCAGCTTGGACGGGACAAGCAATCAGCCCCAGCATTTT. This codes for CASSLDGTSNQPQHF.

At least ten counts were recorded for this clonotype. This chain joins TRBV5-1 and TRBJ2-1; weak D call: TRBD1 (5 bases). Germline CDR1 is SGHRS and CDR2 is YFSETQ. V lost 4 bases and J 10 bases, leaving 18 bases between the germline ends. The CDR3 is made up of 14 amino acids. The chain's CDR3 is CASSPEPGTGEQFF. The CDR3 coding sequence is TGCGCCAGCAGCCCGGAGCCCGGCACAGGCGAGCAGTTCTTC. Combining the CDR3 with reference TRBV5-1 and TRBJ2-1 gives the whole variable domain KAGVTQTPRYLIKTRGQQVTLSCSPISGHRSVSWYQQTPGQGLQFLFEYFSETQRNKGNFPGRFSGRQFSNSRSEMNVSTLELGDSALYLCASSPEPGTGEQFFGPGTRLTVL.

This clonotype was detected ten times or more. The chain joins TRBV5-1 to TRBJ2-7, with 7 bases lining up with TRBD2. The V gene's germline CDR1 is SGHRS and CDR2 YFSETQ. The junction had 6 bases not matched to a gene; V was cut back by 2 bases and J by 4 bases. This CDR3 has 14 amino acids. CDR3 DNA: TGCGCCAGCAGCTTTGAGGCTAGCGGTTACGAGCAGTACTTC. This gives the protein CASSFEASGYEQYF.

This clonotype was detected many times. In DNA form, the CDR3 reads TGCGCCAGCAGCCAACTGACTAGCGGGGGGGCAGGAAATACGCAGTATTTT. Amino acids: CASSQLTSGGAGNTQYF. V gene TRBV4-1 combines with J gene TRBJ2-3; 14 bases match TRBD2. V lost 2 bases and J lost 7; bases outside the gene matches: 8. CDR3 length equals 17 residues. Per germline, CDR1 MGHRA and CDR2 YSYEKL.

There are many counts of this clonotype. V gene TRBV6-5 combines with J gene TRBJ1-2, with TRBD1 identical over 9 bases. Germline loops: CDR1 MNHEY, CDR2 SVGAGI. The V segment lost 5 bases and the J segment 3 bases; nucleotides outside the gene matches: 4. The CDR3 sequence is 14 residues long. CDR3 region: CASSIRDRDYGYTF. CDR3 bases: TGTGCCAGCAGTATCCGGGACAGGGACTATGGCTACACCTTC.

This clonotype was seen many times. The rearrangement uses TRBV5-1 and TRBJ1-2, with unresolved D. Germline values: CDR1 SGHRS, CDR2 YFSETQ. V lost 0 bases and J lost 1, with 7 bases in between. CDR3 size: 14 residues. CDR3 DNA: TGCGCCAGCAGCTTGGCCGGCGGTAACTATGGCTACACCTTC. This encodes CASSLAGGNYGYTF.

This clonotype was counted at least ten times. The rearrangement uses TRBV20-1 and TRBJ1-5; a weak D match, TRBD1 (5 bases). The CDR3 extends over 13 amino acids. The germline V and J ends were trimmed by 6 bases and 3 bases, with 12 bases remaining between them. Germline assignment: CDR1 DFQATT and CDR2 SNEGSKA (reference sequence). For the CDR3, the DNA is TGCAGTGCGAGCGGGACGGTCAATCAGCCCCAGCATTTT. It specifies CSASGTVNQPQHF.

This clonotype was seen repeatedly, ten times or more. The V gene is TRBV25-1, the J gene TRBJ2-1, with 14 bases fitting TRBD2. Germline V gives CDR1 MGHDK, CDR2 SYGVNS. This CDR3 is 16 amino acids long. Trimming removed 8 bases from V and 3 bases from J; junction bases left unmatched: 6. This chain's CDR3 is CASAGTSGGLYNEQFF. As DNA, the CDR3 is TGTGCCAGCGCCGGGACTAGCGGGGGCCTCTACAATGAGCAGTTCTTC.

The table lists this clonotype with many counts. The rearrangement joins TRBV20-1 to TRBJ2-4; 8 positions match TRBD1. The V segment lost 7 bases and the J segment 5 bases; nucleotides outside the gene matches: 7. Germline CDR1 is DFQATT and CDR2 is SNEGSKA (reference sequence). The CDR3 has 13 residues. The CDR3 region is CSVPDRVENIQYF. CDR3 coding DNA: TGCAGTGTCCCGGACAGGGTGGAAAACATTCAGTACTTC.

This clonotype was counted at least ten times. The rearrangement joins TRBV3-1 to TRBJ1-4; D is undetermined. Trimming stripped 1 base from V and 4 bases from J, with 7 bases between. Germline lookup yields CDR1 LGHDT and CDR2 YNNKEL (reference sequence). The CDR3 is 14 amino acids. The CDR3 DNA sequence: TGTGCCAGCAGCCAAGGCGACTTTAATGAAAAACTGTTTTTT. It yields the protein CASSQGDFNEKLFF.

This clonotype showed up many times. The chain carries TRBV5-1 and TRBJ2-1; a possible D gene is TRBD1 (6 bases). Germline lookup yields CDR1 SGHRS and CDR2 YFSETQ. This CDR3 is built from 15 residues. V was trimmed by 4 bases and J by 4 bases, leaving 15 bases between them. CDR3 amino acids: CASSHRQARYNEQFF. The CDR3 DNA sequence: TGCGCCAGCAGCCACCGACAGGCCAGGTACAATGAGCAGTTCTTC.

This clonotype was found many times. CDR3 protein: CASSYSRGNQPQHF. The CDR3 region has the DNA TGTGCCAGCAGTTACTCACGAGGGAACCAGCCCCAGCATTTT. The J gene is TRBJ1-5, the V gene TRBV6-6; D call uncertain. Germline V gives CDR1 MNHNY, CDR2 SVGAGI (reference sequence). Between the trimmed V and J ends, which lost 0 bases and 7 bases, there was a span of 10 bases. The CDR3 runs 14 residues.

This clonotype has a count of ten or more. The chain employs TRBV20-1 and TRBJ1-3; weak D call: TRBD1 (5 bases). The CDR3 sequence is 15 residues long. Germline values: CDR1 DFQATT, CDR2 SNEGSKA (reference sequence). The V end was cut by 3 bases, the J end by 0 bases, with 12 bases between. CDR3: CSASFAGNSGNTIYF. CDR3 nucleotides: TGCAGTGCTAGTTTTGCAGGGAACTCTGGAAACACCATATATTTT.

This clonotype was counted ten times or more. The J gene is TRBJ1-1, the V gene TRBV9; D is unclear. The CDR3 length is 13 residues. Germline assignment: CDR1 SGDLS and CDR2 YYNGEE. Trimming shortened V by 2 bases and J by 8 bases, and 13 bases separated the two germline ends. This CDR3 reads CASSVLDAGEAFF. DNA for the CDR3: TGTGCCAGCAGCGTTCTAGACGCAGGCGAAGCTTTCTTT. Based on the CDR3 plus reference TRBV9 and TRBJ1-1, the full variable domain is DSGVTQTPKHLITATGQRVTLRCSPRSGDLSVYWYQQSLDQGLQFLIQYYNGEERAKGNILERFSAQQFPDLHSELNLSSLELGDSALYFCASSVLDAGEAFFGQGTRLTVV.

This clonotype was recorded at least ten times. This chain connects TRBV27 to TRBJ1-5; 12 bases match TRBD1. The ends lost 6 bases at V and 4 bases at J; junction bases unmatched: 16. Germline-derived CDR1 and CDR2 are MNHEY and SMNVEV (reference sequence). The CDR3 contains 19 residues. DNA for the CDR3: TGTGCCAGCAGACCGACCCGGGACAGGGGGCGAGGTAGGAATCAGCCCCAGCATTTT. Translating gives CASRPTRDRGRGRNQPQHF.